One sample yielded the 14 T cell receptor beta chains listed below, sequenced in a study of human T cells and chemical hapten exposure. TCRdb analysed the RACE reads with MiXCR anew, one entry per CDR3 protein. The table shows 200,000 to 300,000 distinct CDR3 sequences, with 7.5% to 10% occurring only once. Time point here: pre-sensitization, week 0. Treatment in this sample: therapeutic diphenylcyclopropenone sensitization with weekly scalp DPC. Sequencing was performed on whole blood, taken in connection with sensitization to the hapten diphenylcyclopropenone (DPC). The receptors were gathered from a middle-aged woman with alopecia areata. Some clones in this sample may be carry-over from other donors' samples.

This clonotype was observed many times. The chain carries TRBV18 and TRBJ1-1; D call uncertain. Germline V gene lookup returns CDR1 KGHSH and CDR2 LQKENI. Trimming took off 2 bases at V and 0 bases at J, with 4 bases between the two ends. This CDR3 contains 13 residues. This CDR3 is CASSPVMNTEAFF. CDR3 bases: TGTGCCAGCTCACCAGTAATGAACACTGAAGCTTTCTTT.

This clonotype was detected many times. This CDR3 reads CSAPLNPNQPQHF. In DNA form, the CDR3 reads TGCAGTGCTCCCTTAAACCCCAATCAGCCCCAGCATTTT. The chain is built from TRBV20-1 and TRBJ1-5; D not resolved. V gave up 5 bases and J gave up 3 bases, with 11 bases separating them. CDR3 length: 13 residues. Looked up from germline, CDR1 is DFQATT and CDR2 is SNEGSKA (reference sequence).

The chain is built from TRBV6-5 and TRBJ2-2; 7 nucleotides align to TRBD1. The CDR3 runs 14 residues. The germline gives CDR1 MNHEY, CDR2 SVGAGI. V shed 8 bases and J 3 bases; nucleotides not matched to a gene: 6. This CDR3 reads CASQGQSYTGELFF. As DNA, the CDR3 is TGTGCCAGCCAGGGACAGTCGTACACCGGGGAGCTGTTTTTT.

This chain joins TRBV5-1 and TRBJ2-7, with a weak D call TRBD1 (6 bases). CDR1 is SGHRS, CDR2 YFSETQ, per germline. V lost 0 bases, J lost 3 bases, and 19 bases lay in between. CDR3 length: 17 residues. The CDR3 here is CASSLAGTGFGVYEQYF. The CDR3 DNA is TGCGCCAGCAGCTTGGCCGGAACAGGGTTCGGGGTCTACGAGCAGTACTTC.

The chain has TRBV28 and TRBJ2-3, with D perhaps TRBD2 (6 bases). With 5 bases removed from V and 0 bases from J, the gap between germline ends came to 18 bases. Germline CDR1 is MDHEN and CDR2 is SYDVKM. The CDR3 extends over 17 amino acids. The CDR3 here is CASSPLGVAASTDTQYF. DNA for the CDR3: TGTGCCAGCAGTCCCTTGGGGGTAGCGGCTAGCACAGATACGCAGTATTTT. Variable domain in full (rest from reference TRBV28 and TRBJ2-3): DVKVTQSSRYLVKRTGEKVFLECVQDMDHENMFWYRQDPGLGLRLIYFSYDVKMKEKGDIPEGYSVSREKKERFSLILESASTNQTSMYLCASSPLGVAASTDTQYFGPGTRLTVL.

This clonotype came up a few times. The rearrangement links TRBV7-3 to TRBJ2-3; D perhaps matches TRBD1 (5 bases). The V end lost 0 bases, the J end lost 4 bases, and 14 bases lay between the germline ends. The CDR3 has 16 amino acids. CDR1 SGHTA and CDR2 FQGTGA come from the germline V gene. The CDR3 DNA is TGTGCCAGCAGCTTAACCGCGGCAGGGCTGCCAGATACGCAGTATTTT. Amino acid sequence: CASSLTAAGLPDTQYF.

This clonotype was counted between two and nine times. The gene calls are TRBV7-6 and TRBJ2-3; D remains ambiguous. This CDR3 is 14 amino acids long. Deletions cut 4 bases from V and 0 bases from J, with 8 bases between. Germline V gene data show CDR1 as SGHVS and CDR2 as FNYEAQ. This CDR3 is CASSSLHSTDTQYF. CDR3 bases: TGTGCCAGCAGCTCCTTGCATAGCACAGATACGCAGTATTTT. Full variable domain (rest looked up from reference TRBV7-6 and TRBJ2-3): GAGVSQSPRYKVTKRGQDVALRCDPISGHVSLYWYRQALGQGPEFLTYFNYEAQQDKSGLPNDRFSAERPEGSISTLTIQRTEQRDSAMYRCASSSLHSTDTQYFGPGTRLTVL.

This chain joins TRBV4-2 and TRBJ1-2; D unresolved. Germline lookup yields CDR1 LGHNA and CDR2 YNFKEQ. Between the trimmed V and J ends, which lost 1 base and 0 bases, there was a span of 9 bases. The CDR3 has 15 amino acids. The CDR3 DNA reads TGTGCCAGCAGCCAAGGTCTGGGAACTAACTATGGCTACACCTTC. Translated: CASSQGLGTNYGYTF.

The CDR3 sequence is CASNSTGTDYEQYF. CDR3 nucleotide sequence: TGTGCCAGCAACTCAACCGGGACGGACTACGAGCAGTACTTC. This chain joins TRBV6-6 and TRBJ2-7; D possibly matches TRBD1 or TRBD2 (5 bases each). The germline gives CDR1 MNHNY, CDR2 SVGAGI (reference sequence). Trimming took off 7 bases at V and 3 bases at J, with 16 bases between the two ends. The CDR3 is 14 residues long.

Concerning this clonotype itself: The junction departs from germline at one end; a sequencing error may be responsible. The V call is TRBV20-1, the J call TRBJ2-3; unclear D gene. The CDR3 sequence is 13 residues long. Germline loops: CDR1 DFQATT, CDR2 SNEGSKA (reference sequence). CDR3 bases: TGTACCTGGTTGCGGCCTAGCACAGATACGCAGTATTTT. Translating it yields CTWLRPSTDTQYF.

This clonotype turned up a few times. This CDR3 is CASSSAGTNEKLFF. The DNA of the CDR3 is TGTGCCAGCAGTTCGGCAGGAACTAATGAAAAACTGTTTTTT. J is TRBJ1-4 and V is TRBV6-2 or TRBV6-3, with no clear D. The V gene's germline CDR1 is MNHEY and CDR2 SVGEGT. This CDR3 region has 14 residues. V lost 4 bases to trimming and J lost 1 base, with 7 bases between them.

The J gene is TRBJ2-1, the V gene TRBV28, with 8 bases that match TRBD1. Germline V gene sequence: CDR1 MDHEN, CDR2 SYDVKM. J was trimmed by 8 bases and V by 5 bases; bases with no gene match: 8. The CDR3 contains 14 residues. The DNA of the CDR3 is TGTGCCAGCAGTCAGGACAGGGTACTCCATGAGCAGTTCTTC. Its translation is CASSQDRVLHEQFF.

This clonotype was seen many times. The chain recombines TRBV7-2 with TRBJ1-5; no definite D call. The germline V gene encodes CDR1 SGHTA and CDR2 FQGNSA. This CDR3 is 15 amino acids long. V was trimmed by 1 base and J by 0 bases, leaving 7 bases between them. The CDR3 DNA follows: TGTGCCAGCAGCTTAGGATACGATAGCAATCAGCCCCAGCATTTT. Its translation is CASSLGYDSNQPQHF.

This clonotype has ten or more counts. The chain couples TRBV10-3 to TRBJ1-1; D gene uncertain. The CDR3 runs 11 residues. CDR1 is ENHRY, CDR2 SYGVKD, per germline. V lost 6 bases to trimming and J lost 2 bases, with 4 bases between them. Written as DNA, the CDR3 is TGTGCCATCAGGGGTAACACTGAAGCTTTCTTT. Translating it yields CAIRGNTEAFF.